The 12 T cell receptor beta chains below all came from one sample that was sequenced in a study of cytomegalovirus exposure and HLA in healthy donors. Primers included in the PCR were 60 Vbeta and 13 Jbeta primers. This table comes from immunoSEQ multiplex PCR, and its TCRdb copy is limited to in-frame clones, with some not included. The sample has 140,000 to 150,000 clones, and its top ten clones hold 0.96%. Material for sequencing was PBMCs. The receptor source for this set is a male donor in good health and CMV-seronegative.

The CDR3 DNA reads TGCGCCAGCAGCTTGGATTTCAGGGCCGGGGAGCTGTTTTTT. This encodes CASSLDFRAGELFF. The rearrangement uses TRBV5-1 and TRBJ2-2; maybe TRBD1 (5 bases). Germline V gene sequence: CDR1 SGHRS, CDR2 YFSETQ. The ends were cut back, 0 bases at V and 6 bases at J, with 9 bases in the middle. CDR3 length equals 14 residues.

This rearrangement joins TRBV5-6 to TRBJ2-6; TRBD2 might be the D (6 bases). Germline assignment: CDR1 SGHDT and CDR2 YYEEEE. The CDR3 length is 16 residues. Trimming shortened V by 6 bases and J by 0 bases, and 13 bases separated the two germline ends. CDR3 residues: CASTLEGRSGANVLTF. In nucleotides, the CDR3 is TGTGCCAGCACCCTGGAGGGTCGCTCTGGGGCCAACGTCCTGACTTTC.

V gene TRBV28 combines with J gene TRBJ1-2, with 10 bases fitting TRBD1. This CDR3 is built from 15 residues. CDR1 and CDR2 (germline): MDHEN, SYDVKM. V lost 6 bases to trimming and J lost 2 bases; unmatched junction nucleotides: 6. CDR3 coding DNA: TGTGCCAGCAGACTGACAGGGGGCCTAAACTATGGCTACACCTTC. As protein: CASRLTGGLNYGYTF.

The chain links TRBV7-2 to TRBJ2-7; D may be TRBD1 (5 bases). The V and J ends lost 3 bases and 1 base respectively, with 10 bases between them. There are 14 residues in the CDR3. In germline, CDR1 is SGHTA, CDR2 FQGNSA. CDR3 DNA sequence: TGTGCCAGCAGCTTCCTACAGGATTCCTACGAGCAGTACTTC. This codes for CASSFLQDSYEQYF.

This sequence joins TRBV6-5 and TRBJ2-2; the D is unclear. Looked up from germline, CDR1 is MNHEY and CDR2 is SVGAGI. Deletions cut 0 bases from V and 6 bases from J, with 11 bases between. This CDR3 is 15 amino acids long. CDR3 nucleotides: TGTGCCAGCAGTTACTCCCCGCCTCGGGCCGGGGAGCTGTTTTTT. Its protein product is CASSYSPPRAGELFF.

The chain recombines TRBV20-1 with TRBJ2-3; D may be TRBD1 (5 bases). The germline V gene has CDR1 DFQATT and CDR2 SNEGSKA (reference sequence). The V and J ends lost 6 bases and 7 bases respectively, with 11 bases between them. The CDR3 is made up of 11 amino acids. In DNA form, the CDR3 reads TGCAGTGCAAAAGGACAAAATACGCAGTATTTT. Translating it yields CSAKGQNTQYF.

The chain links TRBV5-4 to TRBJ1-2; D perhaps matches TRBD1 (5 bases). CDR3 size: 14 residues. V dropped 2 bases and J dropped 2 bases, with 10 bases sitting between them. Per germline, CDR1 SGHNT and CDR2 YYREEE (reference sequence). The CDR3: CASSLGGGNYGYTF. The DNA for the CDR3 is TGTGCCAGCAGCTTAGGTGGGGGGAACTATGGCTACACCTTC.

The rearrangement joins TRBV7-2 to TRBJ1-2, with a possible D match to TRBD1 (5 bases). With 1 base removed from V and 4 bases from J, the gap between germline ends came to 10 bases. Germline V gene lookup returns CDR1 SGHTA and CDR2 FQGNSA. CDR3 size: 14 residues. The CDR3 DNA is TGTGCCAGCAGCTTAGGGCAGGGAGGCTATGGCTACACCTTC. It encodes CASSLGQGGYGYTF.

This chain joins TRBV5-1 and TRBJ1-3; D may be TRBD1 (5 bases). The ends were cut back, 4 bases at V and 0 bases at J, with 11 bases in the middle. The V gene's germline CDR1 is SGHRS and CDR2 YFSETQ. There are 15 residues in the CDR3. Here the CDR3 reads CASSDSAYSGNTIYF. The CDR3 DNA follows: TGCGCCAGCAGCGACAGTGCCTACTCTGGAAACACCATATATTTT.

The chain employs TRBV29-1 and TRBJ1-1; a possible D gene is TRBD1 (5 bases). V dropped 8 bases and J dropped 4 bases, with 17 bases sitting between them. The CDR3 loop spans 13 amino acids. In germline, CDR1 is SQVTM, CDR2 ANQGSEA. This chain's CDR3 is CSFHGGGFTEAFF. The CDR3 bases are TGCAGCTTTCACGGGGGGGGATTCACTGAAGCTTTCTTT.

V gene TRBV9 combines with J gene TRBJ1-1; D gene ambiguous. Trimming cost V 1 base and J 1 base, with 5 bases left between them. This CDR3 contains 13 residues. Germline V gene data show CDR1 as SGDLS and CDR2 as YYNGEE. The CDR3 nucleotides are TGTGCCAGCAGCGTATATAAGAACACTGAAGCTTTCTTT. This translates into CASSVYKNTEAFF. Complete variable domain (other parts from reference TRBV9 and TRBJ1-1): DSGVTQTPKHLITATGQRVTLRCSPRSGDLSVYWYQQSLDQGLQFLIQYYNGEERAKGNILERFSAQQFPDLHSELNLSSLELGDSALYFCASSVYKNTEAFFGQGTRLTVV.

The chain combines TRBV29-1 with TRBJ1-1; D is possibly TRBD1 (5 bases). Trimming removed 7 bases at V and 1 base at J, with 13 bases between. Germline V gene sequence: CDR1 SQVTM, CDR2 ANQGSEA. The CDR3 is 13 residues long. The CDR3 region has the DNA TGCAGCGCCGGAGGGCAGGGGAACACTGAAGCTTTCTTT. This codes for CSAGGQGNTEAFF.